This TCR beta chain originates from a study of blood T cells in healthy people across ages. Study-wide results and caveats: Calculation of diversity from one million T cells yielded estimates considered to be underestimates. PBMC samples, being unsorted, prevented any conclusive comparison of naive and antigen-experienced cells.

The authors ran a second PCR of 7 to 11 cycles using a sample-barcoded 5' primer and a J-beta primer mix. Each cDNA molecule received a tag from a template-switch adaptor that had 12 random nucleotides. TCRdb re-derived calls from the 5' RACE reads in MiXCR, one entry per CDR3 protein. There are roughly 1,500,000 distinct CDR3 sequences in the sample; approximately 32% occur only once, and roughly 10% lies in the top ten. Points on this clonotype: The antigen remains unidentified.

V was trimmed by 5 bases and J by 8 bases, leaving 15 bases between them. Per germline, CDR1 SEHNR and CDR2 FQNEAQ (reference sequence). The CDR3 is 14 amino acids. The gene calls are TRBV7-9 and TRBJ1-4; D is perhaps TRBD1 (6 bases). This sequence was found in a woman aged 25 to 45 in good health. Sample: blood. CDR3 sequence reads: CASSPKQGNEKLFF. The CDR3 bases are TGTGCCAGCAGCCCTAAACAGGGAAACGAAAAACTGTTTTTT.